The following is a T cell receptor (beta chain) sequence with its context. This entry comes from a study of response to subunit inactivated influenza vaccine. TCRdb re-analysed the RT-PCR reads in MiXCR, keeping a single row per CDR3 protein. The data contain about 540,000 distinct CDR3 sequences, around 25% of them singletons. CDR1 and CDR2 from the germline V gene are SQVTM and ANQGSEA. Trimming pared 3 bases from V and 5 bases from J, leaving 7 bases between. This CDR3 is built from 11 residues. This sample also appeared in a second study, on T cells expressing NK-cell markers. That publication notes: Synthesis of TCR beta cDNA relied on 5'RACE template switching carrying UMIs. Each TCR beta repertoire originated in sorted T cells that were CD3+CD56+NKG2C+, CD3+CD56+NKG2C- or CD3+CD56-NKG2C+. Eight donors were sequenced, of whom seven were HCMV-seropositive, while the remaining one was HCMV-seronegative. These clonotypes also led the CD3+CD56-NKG2C+ fraction in a handful of donors.

This material consisted of CD4+ T cells sorted from PBMCs, taken about 11 days after vaccination. The source is a man in his fifties or sixties who received an inactivated influenza vaccine. The chain employs TRBV29-1 and TRBJ2-5; a possible D gene is TRBD2 (5 bases). The CDR3 coding sequence is TGCAGCGTTGAGACGGGGGAGACCCAGTACTTC. Encoded protein: CSVETGETQYF.